This TCR beta chain was sequenced for a study of regulatory T cells in long-lasting Graves disease. For the study at large: For under 3 months, newly diagnosed Graves' patients had been taking antithyroid drugs.

Arm-PCR with iRepertoire HTBI primers amplified the CDR3 regions for these TCR beta libraries. In TCRdb, the multiplex PCR reads were re-called with MiXCR into one record per CDR3 protein. Counted here are fewer than 650,000 distinct CDR3 sequences, 16% occurring once; the ten biggest clones make up around 11%. Time point of the sample: newly diagnosed GD, antithyroid drugs for less than 3 months. Generation of the TCR library employed RNA extracted from PBMCs. The patients included were those that came from an endocrinology department in Xi'an, China. This CDR3 is built from 15 residues. The V end was cut by 0 bases, the J end by 6 bases, with 14 bases between. Germline assignment: CDR1 LGHNA and CDR2 YNFKEQ. This clonotype was observed a few times. These data were likewise used in another study, on T cells in Graves' hyperthyroidism and ophthalmopathy. That work contributes: A 13 V-J signature model discriminated ophthalmopathy versus stable hyperthyroidism.

The receptor comes from a man younger than 30 with Graves disease. The V gene is TRBV4-2, the J gene TRBJ1-2; the D gene is possibly TRBD1 (5 bases). The specimen was peripheral blood mononuclear cells (PBMCs), collected at new diagnosis, from a patient treated with antithyroid drugs. The CDR3 DNA reads TGTGCCAGCAGCCAAGATCAGGGTTTCCATGATGGCTACACCTTC. Translated: CASSQDQGFHDGYTF.